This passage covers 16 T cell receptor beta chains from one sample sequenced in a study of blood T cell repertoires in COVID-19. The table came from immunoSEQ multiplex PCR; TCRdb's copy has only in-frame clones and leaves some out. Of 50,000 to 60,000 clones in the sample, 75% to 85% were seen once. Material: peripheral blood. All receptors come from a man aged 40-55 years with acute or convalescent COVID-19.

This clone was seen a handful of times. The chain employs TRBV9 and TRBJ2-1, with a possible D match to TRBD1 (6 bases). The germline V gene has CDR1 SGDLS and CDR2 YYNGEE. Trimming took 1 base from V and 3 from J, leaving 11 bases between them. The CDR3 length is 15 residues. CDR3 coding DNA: TGTGCCAGCAGCGTATCCAGGGGAAACTACAATGAGCAGTTCTTC. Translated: CASSVSRGNYNEQFF.

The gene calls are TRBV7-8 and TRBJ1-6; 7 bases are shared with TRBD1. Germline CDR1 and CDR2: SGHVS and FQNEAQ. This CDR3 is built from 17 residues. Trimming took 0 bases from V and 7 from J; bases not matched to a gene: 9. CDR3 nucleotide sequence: TGTGCCAGCAGCTTAGCGCGTCGGGCAGGGGGAAATTCACCCCTCCACTTT. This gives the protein CASSLARRAGGNSPLHF.

The chain's CDR3 is CASSPRDSLNVEKLFF. The CDR3 DNA sequence: TGTGCCAGTAGTCCCCGGGACTCCCTTAATGTTGAAAAACTGTTTTTT. The J gene is TRBJ1-4, the V gene TRBV19; possibly TRBD1 for D (5 bases). V lost 5 bases to trimming and J lost 7 bases, with 20 bases between them. This CDR3 has 16 amino acids. Germline-derived CDR1 and CDR2 are LNHDA and SQIVND (reference sequence).

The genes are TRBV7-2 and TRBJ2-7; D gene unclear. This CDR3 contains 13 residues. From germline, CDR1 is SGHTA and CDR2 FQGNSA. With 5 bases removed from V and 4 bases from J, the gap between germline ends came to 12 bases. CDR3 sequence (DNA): TGTGCCAGCAGCAACATAGGCGGATACGAGCAGTACTTC. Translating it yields CASSNIGGYEQYF.

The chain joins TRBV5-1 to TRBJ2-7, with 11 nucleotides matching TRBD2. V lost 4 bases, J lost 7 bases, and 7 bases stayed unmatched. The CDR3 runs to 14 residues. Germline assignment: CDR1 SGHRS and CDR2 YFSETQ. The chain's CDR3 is CASSPTSGASEQYV. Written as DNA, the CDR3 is TGCGCCAGCAGCCCGACTAGCGGGGCCTCAGAGCAGTACGTC.

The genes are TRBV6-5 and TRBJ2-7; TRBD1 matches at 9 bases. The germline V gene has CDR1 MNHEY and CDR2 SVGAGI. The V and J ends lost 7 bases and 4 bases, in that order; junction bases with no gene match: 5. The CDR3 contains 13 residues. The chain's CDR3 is CASTNRGQYEQYV. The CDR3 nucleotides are TGTGCCAGCACCAACAGGGGGCAGTACGAGCAGTACGTC.

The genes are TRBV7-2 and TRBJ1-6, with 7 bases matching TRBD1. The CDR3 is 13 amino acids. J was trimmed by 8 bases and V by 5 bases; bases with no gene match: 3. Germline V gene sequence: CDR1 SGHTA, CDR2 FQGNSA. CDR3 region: CASSLQGYSPLHF. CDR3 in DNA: TGTGCCAGCAGCCTACAGGGGTATTCACCCCTCCACTTT.

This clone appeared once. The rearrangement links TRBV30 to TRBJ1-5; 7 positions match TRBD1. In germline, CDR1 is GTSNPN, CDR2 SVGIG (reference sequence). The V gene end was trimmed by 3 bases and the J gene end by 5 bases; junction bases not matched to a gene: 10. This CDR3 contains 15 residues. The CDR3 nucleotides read TGTGCCTGGAGCCAAGGACAGGCGACCTATCAGCCCCAGCATTTT. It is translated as CAWSQGQATYQPQHF.

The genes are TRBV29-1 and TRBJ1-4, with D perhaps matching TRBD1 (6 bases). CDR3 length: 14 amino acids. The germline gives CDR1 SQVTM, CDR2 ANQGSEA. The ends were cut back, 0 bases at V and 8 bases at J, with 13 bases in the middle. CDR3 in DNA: TGCAGCGTTGAAGAACGGGGGGCAGGGGAAAAACTGTTTTTT. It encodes CSVEERGAGEKLFF.

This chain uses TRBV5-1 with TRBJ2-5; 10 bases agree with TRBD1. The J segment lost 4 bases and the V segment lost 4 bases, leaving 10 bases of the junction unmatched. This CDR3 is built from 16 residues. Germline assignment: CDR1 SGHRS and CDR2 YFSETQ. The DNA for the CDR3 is TGCGCCAGCAGCCCGGGTGGGACAGGGGAGTCAGAGACCCAGTACTTC. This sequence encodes CASSPGGTGESETQYF.

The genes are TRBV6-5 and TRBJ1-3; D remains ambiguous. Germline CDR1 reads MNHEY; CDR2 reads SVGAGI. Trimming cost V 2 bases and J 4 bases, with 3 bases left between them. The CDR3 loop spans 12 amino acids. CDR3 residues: CASSYLGNTIYF. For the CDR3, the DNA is TGTGCCAGCAGTTACCTGGGAAACACCATATATTTT.

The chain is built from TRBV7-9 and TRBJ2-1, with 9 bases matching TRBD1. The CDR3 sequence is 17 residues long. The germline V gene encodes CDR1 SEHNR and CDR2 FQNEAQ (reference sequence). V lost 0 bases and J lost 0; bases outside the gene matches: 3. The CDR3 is CASSLAGTGSSYNEQFF. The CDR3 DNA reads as TGTGCCAGCAGCTTAGCCGGGACAGGGAGCTCCTACAATGAGCAGTTCTTC.

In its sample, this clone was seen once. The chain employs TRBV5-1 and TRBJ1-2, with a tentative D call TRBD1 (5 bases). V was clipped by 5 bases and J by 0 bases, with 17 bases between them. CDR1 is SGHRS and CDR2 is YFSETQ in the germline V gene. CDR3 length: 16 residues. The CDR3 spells CASRPTASSTNYGYTF. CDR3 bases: TGCGCCAGCAGGCCGACAGCAAGTTCAACTAACTATGGCTACACCTTC.

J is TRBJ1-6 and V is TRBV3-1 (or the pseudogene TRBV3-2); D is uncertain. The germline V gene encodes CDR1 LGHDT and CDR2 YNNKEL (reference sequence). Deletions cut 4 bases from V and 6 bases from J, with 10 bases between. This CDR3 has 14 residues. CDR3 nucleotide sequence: TGTGCCAGCAGCCCCAGCCACAGTAATTCACCCCTCCACTTT. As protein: CASSPSHSNSPLHF.

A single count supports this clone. The CDR3 DNA sequence: TGTGCCTGGAGCCAGTCCGCGGGGAATCAGCCCCAGCATTTT. Encoded protein: CAWSQSAGNQPQHF. The chain employs TRBV30 and TRBJ1-5; D call uncertain. Trimming stripped 3 bases from V and 4 bases from J, with 13 bases between. This CDR3 has 14 amino acids. Germline CDR1 reads GTSNPN; CDR2 reads SVGIG (reference sequence).

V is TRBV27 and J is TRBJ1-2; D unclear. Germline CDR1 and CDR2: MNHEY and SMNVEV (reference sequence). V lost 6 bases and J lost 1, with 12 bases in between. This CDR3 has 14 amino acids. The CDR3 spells CASRAGHSNYGYTF. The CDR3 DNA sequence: TGTGCCAGCAGGGCTGGGCACAGTAACTATGGCTACACCTTC.